What follows are 2 T cell receptor beta chains derived from one specimen sequenced in a study of metastatic and nonmetastatic thyroid tumors. TCRdb re-called the PCR reads with MiXCR. The data contain about 4,000 clones, about 20% of them singletons. Thyroid surgery was performed in patients who had received no treatment beforehand. The sequencing input was tumor tissue. These receptors all come from a female donor with papillary thyroid cancer or a benign thyroid nodule (not recorded which). Some clones in this sample may be carry-over from other donors' samples.

The chain employs TRBV19 and TRBJ2-5, with a tentative D call TRBD2 (6 bases). V was clipped by 6 bases and J by 3 bases, with 14 bases between them. This CDR3 is 14 amino acids long. Germline V gene data show CDR1 as LNHDA and CDR2 as SQIVND (reference sequence). This CDR3 reads CASSAGTLEETQYF. The DNA of the CDR3 is TGTGCCAGTAGCGCCGGGACTCTCGAAGAGACCCAGTACTTC.

This clone turned up a few times. The rearrangement uses TRBV27 and TRBJ2-7; 13 bases map to TRBD2. Germline V lookup: CDR1 MNHEY, CDR2 SMNVEV (reference sequence). V shed 5 bases and J 2 bases; nucleotides not matched to a gene: 9. This CDR3 contains 17 residues. The CDR3 region is CASSLLLLAGGPYEQYF. The CDR3, as DNA: TGTGCCAGCAGTCTCCTCCTACTAGCGGGAGGGCCCTACGAGCAGTACTTC.